This TCR beta chain was found in a study of CD8 T cells in ankylosing spondylitis. Overall study results and limits: Reported data indicate significant enrichment of disease-linked clones within matched ankylosing spondylitis synovial fluid.

This clonotype was detected a few times. Its specificity is unknown. TCRdb fed the 5' RACE reads into MiXCR, producing one record per CDR3 protein. Of fewer than 180,000 distinct CDR3 sequences listed, roughly 44% are singletons. The source is a male donor with ankylosing spondylitis. The sample was synovial fluid, either unsorted or a sorted T cell fraction (not recorded which).

The CDR3 coding sequence is TGTGCCAGCTCACCGATCCCGGGGGACGACTACGAGCAGTACTTC. It specifies CASSPIPGDDYEQYF. The chain is built from TRBV18 and TRBJ2-7; D might be TRBD2 (6 bases). The CDR3 runs 15 residues. Germline CDR1 is KGHSH and CDR2 is LQKENI. The V end lost 3 bases, the J end lost 3 bases, and 15 bases lay between the germline ends.